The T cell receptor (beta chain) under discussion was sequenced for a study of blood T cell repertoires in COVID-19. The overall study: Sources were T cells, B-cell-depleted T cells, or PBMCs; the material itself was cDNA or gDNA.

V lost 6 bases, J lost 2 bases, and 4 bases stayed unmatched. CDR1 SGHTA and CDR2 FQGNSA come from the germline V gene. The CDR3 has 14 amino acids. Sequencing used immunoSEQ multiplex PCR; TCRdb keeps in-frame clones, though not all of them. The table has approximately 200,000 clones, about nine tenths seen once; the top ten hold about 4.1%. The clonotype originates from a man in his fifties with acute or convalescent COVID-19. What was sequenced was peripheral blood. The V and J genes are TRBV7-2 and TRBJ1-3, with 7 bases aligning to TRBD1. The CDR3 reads CASRQGVAGNTIYF. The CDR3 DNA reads TGTGCCAGCAGGCAGGGGGTCGCTGGAAACACCATATATTTT.